This T cell receptor beta chain was retrieved from a study of identifying expanded T cells in peripheral blood. Per the germline V gene, CDR1 is LGHNA and CDR2 is YNFKEQ. Trimming cost V 0 bases and J 2 bases; bases outside gene matches: 10. The CDR3 is 19 residues long. Healthy donors had no documented immune events, such as infections, while sampled. This clone has just one count. Its antigen is as yet unknown. TCRdb's copy holds only in-frame clones and misses some; the assay was immunoSEQ multiplex PCR. The top ten hold more than 15% of the sample, which has some 78,000 clones, approximately 85% seen once. General study points: Clone count variance between roughly 2-week samples rose with total template count. Differentially abundant clones: about 1.3 between replicates, 16.4 at two to three weeks, approximately 18 at four.

This clonotype was obtained from a person aged 18 to 69 in good health. The sample was blood. The chain has TRBV4-2 and TRBJ1-1; 12 nucleotides match TRBD1. CDR3 loop: CASSQDHGTGGFKNTEAFF. Written as DNA, the CDR3 is TGTGCCAGCAGCCAAGATCATGGGACAGGGGGCTTTAAAAACACTGAAGCTTTCTTT.